The 20 T cell receptor beta chains below come from one sample, sequenced in a study of CD8 T cells in Susac syndrome (dated by TCRdb to between 2018 and 2020). The library was produced with the immunoSEQ multiplex PCR assay. RNA was extracted with the RNeasy kit and 0.5 to 1 ug was reverse transcribed using random hexamers. The public reads were quality trimmed at Q25 with fastp and then assembled into clones with MiXCR by TCRdb, keeping productive beta chains. CDR3 protein duplicates are merged, each entry listing the most common genes and DNA. The sample profile shows under 200,000 distinct CDR3 sequences; about 91% of them were found once. Of the sample, around 0.085% is held by the ten largest clones. The specimen was CD4+ T cells from PBMCs. The origin of the receptors is a human donor with Susac syndrome.

The chain combines TRBV5-1 with TRBJ2-3; D is possibly TRBD2 (6 bases). Germline V gene sequence: CDR1 SGHRS, CDR2 YFSETQ. This CDR3 has 12 residues. Trimming removed 5 bases from V and 14 bases from J, with 18 bases in between. The CDR3 sequence: CASRMGDSVPYF. The DNA for the CDR3 is TGCGCCAGCAGAATGGGGGACTCCGTTCCGTATTTT. Together with reference TRBV5-1 and TRBJ2-3, the CDR3 gives the full variable domain: KAGVTQTPRYLIKTRGQQVTLSCSPISGHRSVSWYQQTPGQGLQFLFEYFSETQRNKGNFPGRFSGRQFSNSRSEMNVSTLELGDSALYLCASRMGDSVPYFGPGTRLTVL.

This sequence joins TRBV6-1 and TRBJ2-1; D not resolved. V lost 2 bases and J lost 8, with 7 bases in between. Germline CDR1 is MNHNS and CDR2 is SASEGT. The CDR3 totals 12 residues. Here the CDR3 reads CASSERLHEQFF. The DNA for the CDR3 is TGTGCCAGCAGTGAAAGACTCCATGAGCAGTTCTTC.

The chain links TRBV12-3 or TRBV12-4 to TRBJ2-1; no clear D. Trimming stripped 2 bases from V and 7 bases from J, with 9 bases between. This CDR3 is 13 amino acids long. CDR3 region: CASSLPGWNEQFF. The CDR3 nucleotides read TGTGCCAGCAGTTTACCGGGTTGGAATGAGCAGTTCTTC.

J is TRBJ2-4 and V is TRBV30; D unresolved. Germline-derived CDR1 and CDR2 are GTSNPN and SVGIG (reference sequence). V was cut by 3 bases and J by 4 bases, with 4 bases left in between. The CDR3 sequence is 11 residues long. CDR3 DNA sequence: TGTGCCTGGAGCGGAAAAAACATTCAGTACTTC. Amino acid sequence: CAWSGKNIQYF.

The gene calls are TRBV19 and TRBJ1-4; the match to TRBD1 covers 9 bases. The CDR3 is 13 amino acids. J lost 6 bases, V lost 6 bases, and 2 bases had no gene match. Germline V gives CDR1 LNHDA, CDR2 SQIVND (reference sequence). CDR3 residues: CASSRDRDEKLFF. CDR3 coding DNA: TGTGCCAGTAGCCGGGACAGGGATGAAAAACTGTTTTTT.

The gene calls are TRBV12-3 or TRBV12-4 and TRBJ1-2; a possible D gene is TRBD1 (6 bases). The CDR3 is 13 amino acids. The V gene lost 3 bases and the J gene lost 3 bases, with 8 bases spanning the gap. In nucleotides, the CDR3 is TGTGCCAGCAGTTTCGGACAGTACTATGGCTACACCTTC. Amino acids: CASSFGQYYGYTF.

The V call is TRBV20-1, the J call TRBJ2-7, with 8 bases lining up with TRBD1. The V segment lost 0 bases and the J segment 4 bases; nucleotides outside the gene matches: 14. The germline CDR1 and CDR2 sequences are DFQATT and SNEGSKA (reference sequence). The CDR3 loop spans 17 amino acids. The chain's CDR3 is CSAREVPRTGFWYEQYF. The CDR3 nucleotides read TGCAGTGCTAGAGAAGTGCCACGGACAGGGTTCTGGTACGAGCAGTACTTC.

This clonotype was found a few times. The chain combines TRBV7-9 with TRBJ2-7, with a weak D call TRBD1 (7 bases). V was pared by 3 bases and J by 7 bases, with 10 bases between. CDR3 length: 12 residues. Germline lookup yields CDR1 SEHNR and CDR2 FQNEAQ (reference sequence). The CDR3 DNA is TGTGCCAGCAGCTTGACAGGGAGGGAGCAGTACTTC. It translates to CASSLTGREQYF.

The genes are TRBV2 and TRBJ1-6, with 7 bases identical to TRBD1. This CDR3 comprises 13 residues. Germline CDR1 reads SNHLY; CDR2 reads FYNNEI. Germline trimming cut 6 bases from V and 7 bases from J; bases unmatched to any gene: 3. The CDR3 loop reads CASRDRENSPLHF. The CDR3 nucleotides are TGTGCCAGCAGAGACAGGGAAAATTCACCCCTCCACTTT.

The chain has TRBV12-3 or TRBV12-4 and TRBJ2-1; TRBD1 agrees at 9 bases. The CDR3 totals 15 residues. Trimming removed 3 bases from V and 9 bases from J; junction bases left unmatched: 9. In nucleotides, the CDR3 is TGTGCCAGCAGTTTGGGGGACAGGGATTTGATTGAGCAGTTCTTC. It yields the protein CASSLGDRDLIEQFF.

This clonotype was recorded a few times. The chain has TRBV5-1 and TRBJ2-6; the D gene is possibly TRBD1 (7 bases). Trimming left V 4 bases short and J 6 bases short, with 17 bases between. From germline, CDR1 is SGHRS and CDR2 YFSETQ. The length of the CDR3 is 16 residues. The CDR3 protein is CASSAQGTLVANVLTF. The CDR3 DNA follows: TGCGCCAGCAGCGCACAGGGGACTCTTGTGGCCAACGTCCTGACTTTC. The whole variable domain, remainder taken from reference TRBV5-1 and TRBJ2-6, is KAGVTQTPRYLIKTRGQQVTLSCSPISGHRSVSWYQQTPGQGLQFLFEYFSETQRNKGNFPGRFSGRQFSNSRSEMNVSTLELGDSALYLCASSAQGTLVANVLTFGAGSRLTVL.

This chain connects TRBV6-1 to TRBJ2-5, with 11 bases that match TRBD1. Germline-derived CDR1 and CDR2 are MNHNS and SASEGT. The CDR3 length is 14 residues. Trimming took 6 bases from V and 4 from J; bases not matched to a gene: 4. CDR3 sequence: CASRVGTGGETQYF. The CDR3 coding sequence is TGTGCCAGCAGGGTCGGGACAGGGGGAGAGACCCAGTACTTC.

This sequence joins TRBV7-2 and TRBJ2-1; TRBD2 agrees at 10 bases. Trimming at V came to 2 bases and at J to 6 bases, leaving 7 bases not matched to a gene. Germline V gene lookup returns CDR1 SGHTA and CDR2 FQGNSA. The CDR3 sequence is 16 residues long. CDR3 DNA sequence: TGTGCCAGCAGCTTAACTAGCGGGGCCCCAGGCAATGAGCAGTTCTTC. Translating it yields CASSLTSGAPGNEQFF.

This chain uses TRBV9 with TRBJ1-3, with 9 bases that match TRBD1. The CDR3 is made up of 14 amino acids. Germline CDR1 and CDR2: SGDLS and YYNGEE. V trimming: 4 bases; J trimming: 2 bases; junction bases outside the gene matches: 1. The CDR3 region is CASSTGGTGNTIYF. The CDR3 DNA follows: TGTGCCAGCAGCACAGGGGGCACTGGAAACACCATATATTTT.

This chain connects TRBV18 to TRBJ2-1; D call uncertain. V lost 3 bases and J lost 4, with 10 bases in between. CDR3 size: 14 residues. Germline CDR1 reads KGHSH; CDR2 reads LQKENI. This CDR3 reads CASSPAEHYNEQFF. The CDR3 DNA is TGTGCCAGCTCACCGGCGGAACATTACAATGAGCAGTTCTTC.

Regarding this clonotype: The junction shows a germline mismatch at one end, possibly a read error. The chain couples TRBV4-2 to TRBJ2-1; 7 nucleotides line up with TRBD1. This CDR3 spans 15 amino acids. Germline loops: CDR1 LGHNA, CDR2 YNFKEQ. CDR3 amino acids: CASSKDRANYNEQFF. DNA of the CDR3: TGTGCCAGCAGCAAAGACAGGGCGAACTACAATGAGCAGTTCTTC.

This chain uses TRBV3-1 with TRBJ2-5; 11 positions match TRBD2. CDR1 and CDR2 (germline): LGHDT, YNNKEL (reference sequence). This CDR3 spans 16 amino acids. J gave up 2 bases and V 4 bases, and 6 bases lay outside the gene matches. The CDR3 DNA reads as TGTGCCAGCAGCCCCCGACTAGCGGGGCAGCAAGAGACCCAGTACTTC. This gives the protein CASSPRLAGQQETQYF.

V is TRBV7-3 and J is TRBJ2-1; TRBD2 might be the D (5 bases). From germline, CDR1 is SGHTA and CDR2 FQGTGA. The length of the CDR3 is 16 residues. Trimming stripped 2 bases from V and 0 bases from J, with 11 bases between. The CDR3 region is CASSLDAGLSYNEQFF. The CDR3 bases are TGTGCCAGCAGCTTAGACGCGGGCCTCTCCTACAATGAGCAGTTCTTC.

The chain uses TRBV10-3 and TRBJ1-5; D is unresolved. The CDR3 is 19 residues long. Trimming removed 0 bases from V and 7 bases from J, with 25 bases in between. The V gene's germline CDR1 is ENHRY and CDR2 SYGVKD. CDR3 DNA: TGTGCCATCAGTGAGTCGAACGGAGTCGGGAGCGAACTGGGCCAGCCCCAGCATTTT. Amino acids: CAISESNGVGSELGQPQHF.

V usage is TRBV2 and J usage is TRBJ1-1; unclear D gene. Germline V gene lookup returns CDR1 SNHLY and CDR2 FYNNEI. Trimming cost V 4 bases and J 1 base, with 13 bases left between them. This CDR3 contains 15 residues. Here the CDR3 DNA reads TGTGCCAGCAGTGTCGTTGGCATCAAGAACACTGAAGCTTTCTTT. Translated, it gives CASSVVGIKNTEAFF.